This TCR beta chain was observed in a study of technical replicates of blood from a handful of donors. The CDR3 covers 15 residues. V was shortened by 4 bases and J by 2 bases, with 11 bases between the two germline ends. Per the germline V gene, CDR1 is SEHNR and CDR2 is FQNEAQ (reference sequence). Libraries were prepared by immunoSEQ multiplex PCR; TCRdb keeps only in-frame clonotypes and omits some of them. The sample yields tens of thousands of clones, 80% to 90% seen once. Sample: PBMCs. This TCR was sampled from a human donor in good health. Some clones in this sample may be carry-over from other donors' samples. V is TRBV7-9 and J is TRBJ2-2; D is ambiguous. The CDR3 DNA follows: TGTGCCAGCAGCTCGTATGACATCAACACCGGGGAGCTGTTTTTT. Protein sequence: CASSSYDINTGELFF.